The 24 T cell receptor beta chains presented below share a single source sample, sequenced in a study of T cells in women clearing cervical HPV infection. Here immunoSEQ multiplex PCR was the method, and the copy in TCRdb shows in-frame clones only, minus some. The sample includes under 45,000 clones. Material for sequencing was blood buffy coat. These receptors all come from a woman aged 18-70 years with a cervical HPV16 infection that either progressed to CIN3+ or cleared (not recorded which).

To note about this clone: The missing CDR3 end, 3 residues past where the read stops, is filled in from the germline J gene. This chain uses TRBV5-1 with TRBJ2-7; no firm D call. The CDR3 totals 16 residues. Germline V gene sequence: CDR1 SGHRS, CDR2 YFSETQ. With 0 bases removed from V and 2 bases from J, the gap between germline ends came to 15 bases. Incomplete CDR3 DNA: TGCGCCAGCAGCTTGGAAGTTGGGCAGGTTACCTACGAG. Protein: CASSLEVGQVTYE. The full CDR3 reads CASSLEVGQVTYEQYF.

Comment on this clone: The observed sequence ends 3 residues before the CDR3 terminus, with the missing tail filled in from the germline J gene. The V call is TRBV7-2, the J call TRBJ1-1, with a weak D call TRBD1 (6 bases). V lost 4 bases and J lost 1, with 7 bases in between. CDR1 is SGHTA, CDR2 FQGNSA, per germline. The CDR3 covers 13 residues. The CDR3 DNA, read in part, is TGTGCCAGCAGCTCACAGGGGAACACTGAA. Translating gives CASSSQGNTE. The entire CDR3 reads CASSSQGNTEAFF.

With regard to this clone: The CDR3 end falls 3 residues outside the read, so it is completed with the germline J gene. The chain has TRBV7-9 and TRBJ1-2; a weak D match, TRBD1 (5 bases). CDR1 is SEHNR, CDR2 FQNEAQ, per germline (reference sequence). CDR3 length: 13 amino acids. The CDR3 protein is CASSLAGPGGYTF. The covered CDR3 bases are TGTGCCAGCAGCTTAGCGGGGCCGGGCGGC. Full variable domain (outside the CDR3, taken from reference TRBV7-9 and TRBJ1-2): DTGVSQNPRHKITKRGQNVTFRCDPISEHNRLYWYRQTLGQGPEFLTYFQNEAQLEKSRLLSDRFSAERPKGSFSTLEIQRTEQGDSAMYLCASSLAGPGGYTFGSGTRLTVV.

With regard to this clone: The read ends 3 residues early relative to the CDR3; the germline J gene fills the gap. The genes are TRBV20-1 and TRBJ2-7; 7 bases are shared with TRBD2. Germline lookup yields CDR1 DFQATT and CDR2 SNEGSKA (reference sequence). The CDR3 spans 14 residues. After removal of 0 bases from V and 5 bases from J, the junction contained 7 bases not matched to a gene. This chain's CDR3 is CSARDLAEGNEQYF. Partial CDR3 DNA: TGCAGTGCTAGAGATCTAGCGGAAGGCAACGAG.

Remarks on this clone: With the read ending 3 residues before the CDR3 end, the germline J gene is used to fill in that end. The V and J genes are TRBV19 and TRBJ2-3, with TRBD2 matching 7 bases. With 7 bases clipped from V and 3 bases from J, the junction kept 7 bases outside the gene matches. The CDR3 runs to 14 residues. Germline assignment: CDR1 LNHDA and CDR2 SQIVND (reference sequence). CDR3 DNA (partial): TGTGCCAGTAAGACTAGCTCGGGAACAGATACG. It encodes CASKTSSGTDT. The CDR3 reads in full as CASKTSSGTDTQYF.

Comments on this clone: This CDR3 is also generated by other DNA sequences in the sample. CDR3 DNA (partial): TGTGCCAGTAGTCCTGGGACAGGGACGACAGGAAACACC. Translated: CASSPGTGTTGNT. From start to end, the CDR3 is CASSPGTGTTGNTIYF. This rearrangement joins TRBV19 to TRBJ1-3; TRBD1 matches at 9 bases. The read stops 3 residues short of the end of the CDR3; the missing end is completed from the germline J gene. This CDR3 comprises 16 residues. CDR1 is LNHDA and CDR2 is SQIVND in the germline V gene (reference sequence). V trimming: 5 bases; J trimming: 4 bases; junction bases outside the gene matches: 9.

On this clone itself: The read finishes 3 residues shy of the CDR3 end, and the germline J gene is used to complete it. V gene TRBV2 combines with J gene TRBJ1-2; 7 bases fit TRBD1. This CDR3 comprises 15 residues. Germline-derived CDR1 and CDR2 are SNHLY and FYNNEI. The V gene end was trimmed by 9 bases and the J gene end by 4 bases; junction bases not matched to a gene: 14. The chain's CDR3 is CARDIRGGKSYGYTF. The CDR3 bases that were read are TGTGCCAGGGATATAAGAGGGGGCAAGAGCTATGGC.

Concerning this clone: The sequenced fragment ends 3 residues before the CDR3 boundary, so the rest is inferred from the germline J gene. V gene TRBV18 combines with J gene TRBJ2-3; 8 bases agree with TRBD1. CDR1 is KGHSH, CDR2 LQKENI, per germline. The CDR3 is 15 amino acids. The CDR3 bases that were read are TGTGCCAGCACGGCTGGACAGGGTGGAGGAGAGACG. Its translation: CASTAGQGGGET. In full, the CDR3 is CASTAGQGGGETQYF.

With regard to this clone: Read data end 3 residues before the CDR3 end; the end is taken from the germline J gene. The sample holds other DNA sequences that translate to the same CDR3. The chain couples TRBV5-5 to TRBJ2-7, with a weak D call TRBD1 (5 bases). The germline V gene has CDR1 SGHKS and CDR2 YYEKEE (reference sequence). The CDR3 covers 14 residues. V dropped 1 base and J dropped 1 base, with 9 bases sitting between them. CDR3 bases read: TGTGCCAGCAGCTTGACAGGAGATTCCTACGAG. As protein: CASSLTGDSYE. The complete CDR3 sequence is CASSLTGDSYEQYF.

In the case of this clone: Read data end 3 residues before the CDR3 end; the end is taken from the germline J gene. The rearrangement links TRBV5-1 to TRBJ2-3; perhaps TRBD2 as D (5 bases). The CDR3 covers 15 residues. Germline V lookup: CDR1 SGHRS, CDR2 YFSETQ. V was pared by 5 bases and J by 2 bases, with 15 bases between. The CDR3 loop is CASRIGLTFTDTQYF. The covered CDR3 bases are TGCGCCAGCAGGATCGGACTTACATTCACAGATACG.

Here the CDR3 reads CASSPAGASQETQYF. CDR3 DNA (partial): TGTGCCAGCAGCCCCGCGGGGGCCAGTCAAGAGACG. The V gene is TRBV7-6, the J gene TRBJ2-3; perhaps TRBD2 as D (7 bases). The read is 3 residues too short to cover the CDR3 end, so that end is filled in from the germline J gene. Looked up from germline, CDR1 is SGHVS and CDR2 is FNYEAQ. The CDR3 consists of 15 residues.

Points on this clone: The read comes to an end 3 residues before the CDR3 does, leaving the germline J gene to fill in the end. This rearrangement joins TRBV7-6 to TRBJ2-5, with D possibly matching TRBD1 (6 bases). There are 15 residues in the CDR3. The V end lost 1 base, the J end lost 5 bases, and 14 bases lay between the germline ends. CDR1 SGHVS and CDR2 FNYEAQ come from the germline V gene. This chain's CDR3 is CASSLGVRGWETQYF. CDR3 DNA (partial): TGTGCCAGCAGCTTAGGGGTCAGGGGATGGGAGACC. The entire variable domain, with the rest obtained from reference TRBV7-6 and TRBJ2-5, is as follows: GAGVSQSPRYKVTKRGQDVALRCDPISGHVSLYWYRQALGQGPEFLTYFNYEAQQDKSGLPNDRFSAERPEGSISTLTIQRTEQRDSAMYRCASSLGVRGWETQYFGPGTRLLVL.

For this clone: The CDR3 end falls 3 residues outside the read, so it is completed with the germline J gene. The V call is TRBV30, the J call TRBJ1-1; a weak D match, TRBD1 (5 bases). This CDR3 is built from 13 residues. CDR1 is GTSNPN and CDR2 is SVGIG in the germline V gene (reference sequence). V lost 0 bases and J lost 1, with 6 bases in between. The chain's CDR3 is CAWSVQANTEAFF. The CDR3 bases that were read are TGTGCCTGGAGTGTACAGGCGAACACTGAA.

Comments on this clone: The DNA ends 3 residues before the CDR3 does, and the rest of the CDR3 is filled in from the germline J gene. The genes are TRBV7-2 and TRBJ2-3; D not certain. There are 13 residues in the CDR3. Germline V CDR1 and CDR2: SGHTA, FQGNSA. The chain's CDR3 is CASSEAMVGPQYF. CDR3 bases read: TGTGCCAGCAGCGAAGCTATGGTAGGGCCG.

As concerns this clone: The read is 3 residues too short to cover the CDR3 end, so that end is filled in from the germline J gene. The chain joins TRBV7-2 to TRBJ2-7, with 7 positions matching TRBD1. V trimming: 3 bases; J trimming: 3 bases; junction bases outside the gene matches: 8. Per germline, CDR1 SGHTA and CDR2 FQGNSA. The CDR3 consists of 15 residues. The CDR3 is CASSFYRGPIYEQYF. The CDR3 DNA, read in part, is TGTGCCAGCAGCTTTTACAGGGGACCGATCTACGAG.

Remarks on this clone: The read comes to an end 3 residues before the CDR3 does, leaving the germline J gene to fill in the end. J is TRBJ2-2 and V is TRBV7-2; D perhaps matches TRBD1 (6 bases). CDR1 is SGHTA and CDR2 is FQGNSA in the germline V gene. There are 15 residues in the CDR3. The CDR3 region is CASSKQGPVNEKLFF. The sequenced part of the CDR3 DNA is TGTGCCAGCAGCAAACAGGGTCCCGTTAATGAAAAG.

Regarding this clone: With the read ending 3 residues before the CDR3 end, the germline J gene is used to fill in that end. The chain recombines TRBV14 with TRBJ2-2, with 14 bases fitting TRBD2. The CDR3 consists of 19 residues. CDR1 is SGHDN, CDR2 FVKESK, per germline. V lost 6 bases, J lost 1 base, and 10 bases stayed unmatched. The chain's CDR3 is CASRDGTSGSTWNTGELFF. CDR3 DNA (partial): TGTGCCAGCAGAGACGGGACTAGCGGGAGTACTTGGAACACCGGGGAG.

As concerns this clone: The read is 3 residues too short to cover the CDR3 end, so that end is filled in from the germline J gene. The chain combines TRBV11-3 with TRBJ2-1, with D tentatively TRBD1 (6 bases). V lost 4 bases, J lost 4 bases, and 8 bases lay in between. This CDR3 comprises 13 residues. In germline, CDR1 is SGHNT, CDR2 YENEEA. CDR3 sequence reads: CASSSQGYNEQFF. Partial CDR3 DNA: TGTGCCAGCAGCTCCCAGGGGTACAATGAG.

As concerns this clone: The CDR3 is cut off 3 residues early in the read; its end comes from the germline J gene. The chain joins TRBV6-4 to TRBJ2-1; D call uncertain. Looked up from germline, CDR1 is MRHNA and CDR2 is SNTAGT. The CDR3 runs to 13 residues. The V end was cut by 4 bases, the J end by 8 bases, with 12 bases between. The CDR3 is CASSGVPVDEQFF. The sequenced CDR3 bases are TGTGCCAGCAGTGGTGTCCCCGTCGATGAG.

On this clone: The CDR3 end falls 3 residues outside the read, so it is completed with the germline J gene. V is TRBV18 and J is TRBJ2-4; D not certain. This CDR3 has 14 amino acids. Germline V lookup: CDR1 KGHSH, CDR2 LQKENI. The CDR3 bases that were read are TGTGCCAGCTCACCAAGTTCCGCTAACTATGGT. This codes for CASSPSSANYG. The entire CDR3 reads CASSPSSANYGQYF.

For this clone: Read data end 3 residues before the CDR3 end; the end is taken from the germline J gene. This rearrangement joins TRBV2 to TRBJ2-1, with 11 bases identical to TRBD2. CDR1 and CDR2 (germline): SNHLY, FYNNEI. J gave up 2 bases and V 7 bases, and 4 bases lay outside the gene matches. The CDR3 spans 15 residues. The CDR3 DNA, read in part, is TGTGCCAGCAACCCGGGACTAGCGGCCTACAATGAG. This translates into CASNPGLAAYNE. The CDR3 in full is CASNPGLAAYNEQFF.

To note about this clone: The CDR3 end is not reached by the read, which stops 3 residues before it; the germline J gene fills it in. The V and J genes are TRBV19 and TRBJ2-1, with D possibly matching TRBD1 (6 bases). This CDR3 contains 18 residues. Germline V CDR1 and CDR2: LNHDA, SQIVND (reference sequence). Trimming removed 8 bases from V and 2 bases from J, with 25 bases in between. CDR3 DNA (partial): TGTGCCAGTGTGGCCGGCACAGGGTGGTTAGCAACCTACAATGAG. Residues: CASVAGTGWLATYNE. The CDR3 as a whole reads CASVAGTGWLATYNEQFF.

Comment on this clone: Coverage ceases 3 residues before the CDR3 finishes, and the germline J gene fills in the end. J is TRBJ1-1 and V is TRBV20-1; tentative D call: TRBD1 (6 bases). Trimming left V 6 bases short and J 2 bases short, with 13 bases between. Germline CDR1 is DFQATT and CDR2 is SNEGSKA (reference sequence). The CDR3 sequence is 13 residues long. CDR3 loop: CSALGGINTEAFF. Incomplete CDR3 DNA: TGCAGTGCCCTAGGGGGAATAAACACTGAA.

Note on this clone: The read ends 3 residues before the CDR3 terminus; that terminus is restored from the germline J gene. The rearrangement joins TRBV20-1 to TRBJ2-1, with 7 bases aligning to TRBD1. After removal of 3 bases from V and 4 bases from J, the junction contained 9 bases not matched to a gene. CDR3 length: 15 amino acids. Germline-derived CDR1 and CDR2 are DFQATT and SNEGSKA (reference sequence). CDR3 loop: CSASGQVGFYNEQFF. Partial CDR3 DNA: TGCAGTGCTAGCGGACAGGTCGGCTTTTACAATGAG.